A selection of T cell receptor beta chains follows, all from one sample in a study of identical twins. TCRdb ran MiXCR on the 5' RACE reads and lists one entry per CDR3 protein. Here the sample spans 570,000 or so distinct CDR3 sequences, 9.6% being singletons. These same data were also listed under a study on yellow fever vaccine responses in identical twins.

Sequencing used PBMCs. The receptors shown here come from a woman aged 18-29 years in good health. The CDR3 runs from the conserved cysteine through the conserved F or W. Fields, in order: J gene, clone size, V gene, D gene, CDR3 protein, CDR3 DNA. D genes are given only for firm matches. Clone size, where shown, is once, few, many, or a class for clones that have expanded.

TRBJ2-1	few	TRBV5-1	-	CASSLADTYNEQFF	TGCGCCAGCAGCCTCGCCGACACTTACAATGAGCAGTTCTTC
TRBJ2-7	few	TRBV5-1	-	CASSPMTGLGVYEQYF	TGCGCCAGCAGCCCTATGACAGGTCTGGGGGTCTACGAGCAGTACTTC
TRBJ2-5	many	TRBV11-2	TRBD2	CASSLSRGGETQYF	TGTGCCAGCAGCTTATCCCGGGGGGGGGAGACCCAGTACTTC
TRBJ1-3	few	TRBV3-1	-	CASSQRHPSGNTIYF	TGTGCCAGCAGCCAGAGACATCCCTCTGGAAACACCATATATTTT
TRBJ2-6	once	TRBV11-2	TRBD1	CASSLNRDRVGGANVLTF	TGTGCCAGCAGCTTAAATCGGGACAGGGTTGGCGGGGCCAACGTCCTGACTTTC
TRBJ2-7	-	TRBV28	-	CASRETVTYEQYF	TGTGCCAGCAGGGAAACAGTCACCTACGAGCAGTACTTC
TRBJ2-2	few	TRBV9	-	CASSVGGSNTGELFF	TGTGCCAGCAGCGTGGGGGGTTCGAACACCGGGGAGCTGTTTTTT
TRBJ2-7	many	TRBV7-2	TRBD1	CASSFTGTEAYEQYF	TGTGCCAGCAGCTTTACCGGGACAGAGGCCTACGAGCAGTACTTC
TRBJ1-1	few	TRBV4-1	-	CASSQDGGMNTEAFF	TGCGCCAGCAGCCAAGACGGGGGAATGAACACTGAAGCTTTCTTT
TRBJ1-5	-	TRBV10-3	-	CAISESLQSSNQPQHF	TGTGCCATCAGTGAGTCTTTACAGAGTAGCAATCAGCCCCAGCATTTT
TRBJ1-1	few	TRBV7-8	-	CASSLLEGIANTEAFF	TGTGCCAGCAGCTTATTGGAGGGAATCGCGAACACTGAAGCTTTCTTT
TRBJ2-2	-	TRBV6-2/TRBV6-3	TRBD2	CASSYSSGRGTGELFF	TGTGCCAGCAGTTACTCTAGCGGGAGAGGCACCGGGGAGCTGTTTTTT
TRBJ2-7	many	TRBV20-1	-	CSAKVRPISYEQYF	TGCAGTGCTAAGGTCCGGCCAATCTCCTACGAGCAGTACTTC
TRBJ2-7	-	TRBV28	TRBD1	CASSFLDRGGYEQYF	TGTGCCAGCAGTTTTTTGGACAGGGGTGGCTACGAGCAGTACTTC
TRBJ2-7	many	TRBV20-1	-	CSARKDFYEQYF	TGCAGTGCTAGAAAGGATTTCTACGAGCAGTACTTC